The sequence of this TCR beta chain was determined in a study of T cell clonotyping in hematopoietic cell transplantation. Clones were read by immunoSEQ multiplex PCR, and TCRdb kept only the in-frame ones, dropping some. The data contain roughly 34,000 clones, 95% of them singletons. Time point specified: recipient sample about 28 days before transplant, after cytoreduction. V lost 0 bases and J lost 3, with 11 bases in between. The CDR3 is 15 amino acids. CDR1 and CDR2 (germline): LGHNA, YSLEER. This TCR derives from a man aged 35 to 55 with chronic myeloid leukemia. Some clones in this sample may be carry-over from other donors' samples. The material was peripheral blood mononuclear cells, obtained before stem cell transplant. The rearrangement links TRBV4-3 to TRBJ2-5; D uncertain. This CDR3 reads CASSQDGEPEETQYF. As DNA, the CDR3 is TGCGCCAGCAGCCAAGATGGGGAACCCGAAGAGACCCAGTACTTC.